The 14 T cell receptor beta chains below all came from one sample that was sequenced in a study of glioma-infiltrating T cells after dendritic cell vaccination (dated by TCRdb to the mid-2010s). The library was prepared using the immunoSEQ multiplex PCR assay. TCRdb carries this immuneACCESS record with in-frame sequences only. Its versions omit some clonotypes, under half of them owing to an unresolved V gene in the studies checked, with the rest unexplained. A total of more than 100,000 clones appear in this sample, 81% of them only once. In total, the top ten clones hold around 12% of the sample. The source material was blood, sampled before dendritic cell vaccination. These receptors all come from a human donor with glioblastoma.

V and J are TRBV25-1 and TRBJ1-2; 10 nucleotides align to TRBD1. The CDR3 has 15 residues. Germline V gives CDR1 MGHDK, CDR2 SYGVNS. J lost 8 bases, V lost 3 bases, and 9 bases had no gene match. The CDR3 DNA is TGTGCCAGCAGTGAGACAGGGGGCGCGGGAGAAGGCTACACCTTC. Its protein is CASSETGGAGEGYTF.

The CDR3 DNA sequence: TGTGCCAGCAGTGAATATTCCCAGGGATTTGGCTACACCTTC. This sequence encodes CASSEYSQGFGYTF. The chain joins TRBV25-1 to TRBJ1-2, with D possibly being TRBD1 (5 bases). This CDR3 region has 14 residues. CDR1 and CDR2 (germline): MGHDK, SYGVNS. V lost 0 bases, J lost 7 bases, and 12 bases lay in between.

V gene TRBV2 combines with J gene TRBJ1-2; no firm D call. V gave up 7 bases and J gave up 1 base, with 13 bases separating them. The CDR3 has 14 residues. Per germline, CDR1 SNHLY and CDR2 FYNNEI. CDR3: CASTPEMSNYGYTF. The CDR3 coding sequence is TGTGCCAGCACCCCCGAAATGAGTAACTATGGCTACACCTTC.

With respect to this clone: At one boundary the junction diverges from the germline segment, which might be a read error. The chain joins TRBV7-7 to TRBJ2-2, with 8 bases lining up with TRBD2. Germline-derived CDR1 and CDR2 are SSHAT and FNYEAQ (reference sequence). The CDR3 covers 14 residues. The CDR3 loop reads CASSPGLVTGELFF. The CDR3 DNA reads TGTGCTAGCAGCCCGGGACTAGTCACCGGGGAGCTGTTTTTT.

This clone has only one observation. The V call is TRBV9, the J call TRBJ2-1; TRBD2 aligns across 13 bases. The CDR3 is made up of 18 amino acids. V was clipped by 3 bases and J by 0 bases; unmatched bases: 6. Germline assignment: CDR1 SGDLS and CDR2 YYNGEE. CDR3 coding DNA: TGTGCCAGCAGCGGAGGACTAGCGGGGGTCACCTCCTACAATGAGCAGTTCTTC. This codes for CASSGGLAGVTSYNEQFF.

This chain joins TRBV27 and TRBJ1-5, with TRBD1 as a possible D gene (6 bases). CDR3 length equals 15 residues. Germline V gives CDR1 MNHEY, CDR2 SMNVEV (reference sequence). Trimming pared 6 bases from V and 0 bases from J, leaving 12 bases between. The CDR3 DNA reads TGTGCCAGCAGCCGGGACATTTATAGCAATCAGCCCCAGCATTTT. Protein sequence: CASSRDIYSNQPQHF.

This sequence joins TRBV5-4 and TRBJ1-1; D may be TRBD1 (5 bases). CDR1 and CDR2 from the germline V gene are SGHNT and YYREEE (reference sequence). Trimming removed 4 bases from V and 0 bases from J, with 10 bases in between. The CDR3 contains 14 residues. CDR3 in amino acids: CASSLGQVNTEAFF. In DNA, the CDR3 is TGTGCCAGCAGCCTGGGGCAGGTGAACACTGAAGCTTTCTTT.

CDR3: CASTVAGAGGGEQFF. The DNA for the CDR3 is TGTGCCAGCACGGTAGCGGGGGCCGGGGGGGGAGAGCAGTTCTTC. The J gene is TRBJ2-1, the V gene TRBV7-2; 9 bases match TRBD2. Looked up from germline, CDR1 is SGHTA and CDR2 is FQGNSA. The CDR3 contains 15 residues. V lost 7 bases to trimming and J lost 10 bases; unmatched junction nucleotides: 14. The full variable domain, rest sourced from reference TRBV7-2 and TRBJ2-1, is GAGVSQSPSNKVTEKGKDVELRCDPISGHTALYWYRQSLGQGLEFLIYFQGNSAPDKSGLPSDRFSAERTGGSVSTLTIQRTQQEDSAVYLCASTVAGAGGGEQFFGPGTRLTVL.

V is TRBV7-6 and J is TRBJ1-3; D not resolved. Germline values: CDR1 SGHVS, CDR2 FNYEAQ. The CDR3 spans 16 residues. Trimming removed 1 base from V and 0 bases from J, with 10 bases in between. This CDR3 reads CASSLGQFSSGNTIYF. CDR3 sequence (DNA): TGTGCCAGCAGCTTAGGCCAGTTCAGCTCTGGAAACACCATATATTTT.

The chain is built from TRBV10-2 and TRBJ1-1; tentatively, D is TRBD1 (6 bases). The CDR3 consists of 14 residues. Germline assignment: CDR1 WSHSY and CDR2 SAAADI. V lost 6 bases and J 3 bases, leaving 14 bases between the germline ends. CDR3 amino acids: CASSPEAGDTEAFF. CDR3 sequence (DNA): TGCGCCAGCAGCCCCGAGGCAGGGGACACTGAAGCTTTCTTT.

CDR3 nucleotides: TGTGCCAGCAGCGCGCCCTGGAGGGACTACTCTGGGGCCAACGTCCTGACTTTC. Translated, it gives CASSAPWRDYSGANVLTF. This chain connects TRBV9 to TRBJ2-6, with 7 bases fitting TRBD2. The CDR3 extends over 18 amino acids. Germline V gene lookup returns CDR1 SGDLS and CDR2 YYNGEE. Trimming removed 3 bases from V and 0 bases from J; junction bases left unmatched: 9.

V usage is TRBV27 and J usage is TRBJ1-4; D remains ambiguous. The CDR3 sequence is 14 residues long. Germline CDR1 reads MNHEY; CDR2 reads SMNVEV (reference sequence). Trimming took off 2 bases at V and 6 bases at J, with 10 bases between the two ends. The CDR3 nucleotides read TGTGCCAGCAGTTTACGGAGTCCCTATGAAAAACTGTTTTTT. This translates into CASSLRSPYEKLFF.

In this sample, this clone turned up once. This rearrangement joins TRBV30 to TRBJ2-7, with D uncertain. The germline V gene encodes CDR1 GTSNPN and CDR2 SVGIG (reference sequence). This CDR3 has 12 amino acids. V was trimmed by 2 bases and J by 0 bases, leaving 5 bases between them. In DNA, the CDR3 is TGTGCCTGGAGTCGCAGCTCCTACGAGCAGTACTTC. Protein sequence: CAWSRSSYEQYF.

This clone was counted a few times. The chain carries TRBV11-2 and TRBJ2-2; TRBD2 might be the D (6 bases). V lost 1 base and J lost 1, with 7 bases in between. This CDR3 has 15 amino acids. Germline CDR1 SGHAT, CDR2 FQNNGV. The CDR3 loop reads CASSLAGENTGELFF. CDR3 nucleotides: TGTGCCAGCAGCTTAGCGGGGGAGAACACCGGGGAGCTGTTTTTT.